The sequence of this T cell receptor (beta chain) was determined in a study of blood T cells in healthy people across ages. Study summary: Per every two T cells, about one barcoded beta molecule was captured by template switching.

As for this clonotype: Its antigen is still unknown.

A sample-barcoded 5' primer and a J-beta primer mix were used in a second PCR of roughly 7 to 11 cycles. Each CDR3 protein is one row after TCRdb ran MiXCR on the 5' RACE reads. Of under 950,000 distinct CDR3 sequences in the sample, 22% are singletons; the top ten hold about 22%. V was pared by 4 bases and J by 4 bases, with 12 bases between. This CDR3 region has 13 residues. The germline V gene has CDR1 SQVTM and CDR2 ANQGSEA. Points from the study as a whole: A roughly linear fall in TCR beta diversity per million T cells was seen with increasing age. Diversity figures derived from one million T cells were judged to underestimate the true value.

Sequencing was done on a sample of blood. The V call is TRBV29-1, the J call TRBJ2-3, with D possibly matching TRBD1 (7 bases). This receptor was obtained from an older man in good health. The CDR3 bases are TGCAGCGTTGCAGGCAGGGGGGCAGATACGCAGTATTTT. Translated, it gives CSVAGRGADTQYF.